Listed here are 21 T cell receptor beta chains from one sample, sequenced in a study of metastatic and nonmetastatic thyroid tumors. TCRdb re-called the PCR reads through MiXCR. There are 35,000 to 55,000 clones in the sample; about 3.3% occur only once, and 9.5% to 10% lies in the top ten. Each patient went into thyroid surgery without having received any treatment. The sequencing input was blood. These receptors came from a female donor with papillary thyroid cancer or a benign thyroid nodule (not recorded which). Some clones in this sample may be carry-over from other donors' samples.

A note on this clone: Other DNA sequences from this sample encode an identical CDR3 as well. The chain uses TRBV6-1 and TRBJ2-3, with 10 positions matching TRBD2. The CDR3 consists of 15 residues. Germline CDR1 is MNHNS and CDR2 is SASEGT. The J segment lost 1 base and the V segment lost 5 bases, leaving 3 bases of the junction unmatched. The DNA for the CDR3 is TGTGCCAGCAGTTGGCTAGCGGGAGGCACAGATACGCAGTATTTT. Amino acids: CASSWLAGGTDTQYF.

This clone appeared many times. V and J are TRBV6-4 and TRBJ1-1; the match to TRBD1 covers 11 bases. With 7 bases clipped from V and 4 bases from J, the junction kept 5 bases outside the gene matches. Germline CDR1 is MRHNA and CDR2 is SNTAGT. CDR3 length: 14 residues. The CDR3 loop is CASKPGTGGTEAFF. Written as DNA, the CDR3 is TGTGCCAGCAAACCCGGGACAGGGGGCACTGAAGCTTTCTTT.

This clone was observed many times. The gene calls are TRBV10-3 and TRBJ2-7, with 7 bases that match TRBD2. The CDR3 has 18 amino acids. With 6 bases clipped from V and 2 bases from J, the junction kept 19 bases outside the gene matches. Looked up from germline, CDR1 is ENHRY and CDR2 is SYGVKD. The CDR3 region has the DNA TGTGCCATCAGGGGGGGTAGCGGGTCGTCCCTAACCACCTACGAGCAGTACTTC. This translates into CAIRGGSGSSLTTYEQYF.

The CDR3 here is CASSSGTSGYYEQYF. The CDR3 region has the DNA TGTGCCAGCAGTTCCGGGACTAGCGGGTACTACGAGCAGTACTTC. The rearrangement uses TRBV12-3 or TRBV12-4 and TRBJ2-7; 12 positions agree with TRBD2. Trimming removed 4 bases from V and 3 bases from J; junction bases left unmatched: 4. The CDR3 runs to 15 residues.

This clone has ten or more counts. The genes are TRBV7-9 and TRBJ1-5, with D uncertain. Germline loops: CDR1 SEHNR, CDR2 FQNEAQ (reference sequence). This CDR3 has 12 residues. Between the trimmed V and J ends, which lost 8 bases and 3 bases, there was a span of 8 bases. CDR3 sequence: CASQKDNQPQHF. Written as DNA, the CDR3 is TGTGCCAGCCAGAAGGACAATCAGCCCCAGCATTTT.

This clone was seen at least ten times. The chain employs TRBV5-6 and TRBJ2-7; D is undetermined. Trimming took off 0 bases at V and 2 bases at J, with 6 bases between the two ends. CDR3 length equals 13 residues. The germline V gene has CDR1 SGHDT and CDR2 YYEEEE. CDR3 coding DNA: TGTGCCAGCAGCTTGGGTAGCACCTACGAGCAGTACTTC. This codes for CASSLGSTYEQYF. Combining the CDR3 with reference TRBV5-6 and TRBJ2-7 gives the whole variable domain DAGVTQSPTHLIKTRGQQVTLRCSPKSGHDTVSWYQQALGQGPQFIFQYYEEEERQRGNFPDRFSGHQFPNYSSELNVNALLLGDSALYLCASSLGSTYEQYFGPGTRLTVT.

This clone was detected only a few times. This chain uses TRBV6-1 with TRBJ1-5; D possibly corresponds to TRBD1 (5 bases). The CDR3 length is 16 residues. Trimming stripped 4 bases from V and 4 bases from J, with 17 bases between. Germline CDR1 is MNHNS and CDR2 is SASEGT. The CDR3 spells CASSAPVDGANQPQHF. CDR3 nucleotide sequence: TGTGCCAGCAGTGCCCCGGTCGACGGGGCGAATCAGCCCCAGCATTTT.

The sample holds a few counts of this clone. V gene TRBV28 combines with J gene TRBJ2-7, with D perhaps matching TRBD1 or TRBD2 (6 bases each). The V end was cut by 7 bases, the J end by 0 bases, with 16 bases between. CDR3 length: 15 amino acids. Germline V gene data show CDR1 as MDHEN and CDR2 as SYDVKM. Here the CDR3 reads CASTNPGGSSYEQYF. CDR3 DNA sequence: TGTGCCAGCACCAACCCCGGGGGCAGCTCCTACGAGCAGTACTTC.

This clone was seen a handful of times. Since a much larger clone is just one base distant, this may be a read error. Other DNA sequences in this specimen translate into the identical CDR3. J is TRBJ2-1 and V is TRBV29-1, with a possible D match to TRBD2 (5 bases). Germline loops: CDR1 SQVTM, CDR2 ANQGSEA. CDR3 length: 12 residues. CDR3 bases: TGTAGCGTTGTCCAGTTCGTCGATGAGCAGTTCTTC. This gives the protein CSVVQFVDEQFF.

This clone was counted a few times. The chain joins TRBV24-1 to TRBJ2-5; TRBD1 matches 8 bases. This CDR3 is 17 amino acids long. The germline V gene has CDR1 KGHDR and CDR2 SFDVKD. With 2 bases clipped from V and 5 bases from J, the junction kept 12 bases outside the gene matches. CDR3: CATSDWGDRRNRETQYF. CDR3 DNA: TGTGCCACCAGTGATTGGGGGGACAGGCGGAATAGGGAGACCCAGTACTTC.

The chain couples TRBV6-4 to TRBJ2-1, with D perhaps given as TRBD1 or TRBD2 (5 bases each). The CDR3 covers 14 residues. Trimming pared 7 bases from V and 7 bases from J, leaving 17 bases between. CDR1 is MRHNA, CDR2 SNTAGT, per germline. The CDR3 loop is CASTSGAESNEQFF. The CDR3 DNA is TGTGCCAGCACCTCCGGGGCCGAGAGTAATGAGCAGTTCTTC.

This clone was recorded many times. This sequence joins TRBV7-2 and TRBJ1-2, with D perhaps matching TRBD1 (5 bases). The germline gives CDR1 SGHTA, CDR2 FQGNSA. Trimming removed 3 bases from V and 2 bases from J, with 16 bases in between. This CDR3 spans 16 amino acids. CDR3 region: CASSFTGGGFNYGYTF. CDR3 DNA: TGTGCCAGCAGCTTTACCGGGGGAGGGTTCAACTATGGCTACACCTTC.

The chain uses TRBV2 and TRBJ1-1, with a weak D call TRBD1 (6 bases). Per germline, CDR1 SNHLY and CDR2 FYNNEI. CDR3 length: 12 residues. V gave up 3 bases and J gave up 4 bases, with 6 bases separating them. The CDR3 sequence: CASSEGATEAFF. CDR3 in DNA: TGTGCCAGCAGTGAGGGGGCCACTGAAGCTTTCTTT.

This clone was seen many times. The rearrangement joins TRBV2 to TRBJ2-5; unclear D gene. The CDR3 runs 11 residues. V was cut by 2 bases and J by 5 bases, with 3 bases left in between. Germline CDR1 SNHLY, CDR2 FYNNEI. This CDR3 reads CASSEWETQYF. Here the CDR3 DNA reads TGTGCCAGCAGTGAATGGGAGACCCAGTACTTC. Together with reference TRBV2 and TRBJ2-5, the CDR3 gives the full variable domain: EPEVTQTPSHQVTQMGQEVILRCVPISNHLYFYWYRQILGQKVEFLVSFYNNEISEKSEIFDDQFSVERPDGSNFTLKIRSTKLEDSAMYFCASSEWETQYFGPGTRLLVL.

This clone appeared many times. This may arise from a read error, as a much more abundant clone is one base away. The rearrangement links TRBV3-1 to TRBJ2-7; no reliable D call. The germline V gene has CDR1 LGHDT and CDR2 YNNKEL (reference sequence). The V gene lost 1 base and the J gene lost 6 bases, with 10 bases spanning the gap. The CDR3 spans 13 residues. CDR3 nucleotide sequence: TGTGCCAGCAGCCAAGGAAGGTCGTGCGAGCAGTACTTC. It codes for CASSQGRSCEQYF.

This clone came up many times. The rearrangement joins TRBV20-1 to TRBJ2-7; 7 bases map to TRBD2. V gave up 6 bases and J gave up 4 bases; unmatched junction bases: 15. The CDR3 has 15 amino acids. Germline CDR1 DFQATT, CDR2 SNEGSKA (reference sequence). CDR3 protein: CSAKKGGGGGYEQYF. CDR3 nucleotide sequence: TGCAGTGCAAAAAAAGGCGGGGGAGGAGGATACGAGCAGTACTTC.

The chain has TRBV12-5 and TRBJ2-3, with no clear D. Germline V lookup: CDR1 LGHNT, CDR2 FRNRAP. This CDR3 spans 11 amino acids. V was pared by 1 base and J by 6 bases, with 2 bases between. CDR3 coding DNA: TGTGCTAGTGGTTTGGGCGATACGCAGTATTTT. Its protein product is CASGLGDTQYF.

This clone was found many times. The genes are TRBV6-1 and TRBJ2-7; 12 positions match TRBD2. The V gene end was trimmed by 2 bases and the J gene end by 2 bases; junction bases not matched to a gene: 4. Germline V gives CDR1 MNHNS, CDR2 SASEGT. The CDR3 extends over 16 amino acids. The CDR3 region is CASSEPLAGGPYEQYF. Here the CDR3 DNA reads TGTGCCAGCAGTGAACCTCTAGCGGGAGGGCCCTACGAGCAGTACTTC.

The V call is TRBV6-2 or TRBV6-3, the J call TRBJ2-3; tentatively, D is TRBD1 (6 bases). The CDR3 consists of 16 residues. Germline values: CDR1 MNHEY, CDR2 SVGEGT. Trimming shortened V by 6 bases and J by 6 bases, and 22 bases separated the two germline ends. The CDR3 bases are TGTGCCAGCAGAACCCCACAGGGCCGGAACACGGATACGCAGTATTTT. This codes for CASRTPQGRNTDTQYF.

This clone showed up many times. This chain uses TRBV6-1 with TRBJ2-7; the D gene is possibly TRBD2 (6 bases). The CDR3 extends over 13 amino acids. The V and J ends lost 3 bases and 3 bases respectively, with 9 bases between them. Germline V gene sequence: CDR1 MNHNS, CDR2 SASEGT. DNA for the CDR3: TGTGCCAGCAGTGAGGCTAGCGTCTACGAGCAGTACTTC. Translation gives CASSEASVYEQYF.

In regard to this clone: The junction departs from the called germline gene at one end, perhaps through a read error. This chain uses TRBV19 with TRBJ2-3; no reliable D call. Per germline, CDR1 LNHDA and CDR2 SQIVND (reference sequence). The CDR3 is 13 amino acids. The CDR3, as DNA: TGTGCCGGTAGTATCAGAGCGTCAGATACGCAGTATTTT. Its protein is CAGSIRASDTQYF.